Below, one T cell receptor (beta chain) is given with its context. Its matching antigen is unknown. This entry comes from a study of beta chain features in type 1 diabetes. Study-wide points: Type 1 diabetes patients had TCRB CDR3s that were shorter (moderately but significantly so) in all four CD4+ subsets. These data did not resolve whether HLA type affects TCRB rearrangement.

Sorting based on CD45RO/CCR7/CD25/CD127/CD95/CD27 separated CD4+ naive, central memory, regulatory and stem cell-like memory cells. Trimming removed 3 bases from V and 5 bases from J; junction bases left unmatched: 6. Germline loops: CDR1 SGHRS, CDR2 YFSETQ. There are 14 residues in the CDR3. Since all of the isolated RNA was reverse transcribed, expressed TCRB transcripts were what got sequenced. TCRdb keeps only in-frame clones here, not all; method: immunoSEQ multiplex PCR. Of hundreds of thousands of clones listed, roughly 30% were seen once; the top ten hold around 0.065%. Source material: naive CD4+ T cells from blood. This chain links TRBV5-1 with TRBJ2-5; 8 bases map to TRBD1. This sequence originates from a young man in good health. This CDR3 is CASSSWTGRETQYF. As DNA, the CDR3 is TGCGCCAGCAGCTCGTGGACAGGGCGGGAGACCCAGTACTTC.